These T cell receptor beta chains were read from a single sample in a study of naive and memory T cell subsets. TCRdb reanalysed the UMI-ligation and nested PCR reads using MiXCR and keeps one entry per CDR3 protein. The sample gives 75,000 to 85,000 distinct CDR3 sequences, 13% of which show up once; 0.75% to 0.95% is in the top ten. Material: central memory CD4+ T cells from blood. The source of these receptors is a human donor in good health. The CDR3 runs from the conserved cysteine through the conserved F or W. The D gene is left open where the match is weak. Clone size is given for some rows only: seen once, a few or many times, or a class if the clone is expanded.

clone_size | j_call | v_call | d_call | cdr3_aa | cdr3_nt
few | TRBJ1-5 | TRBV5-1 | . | CASSEAGMGQPQHF | TGCGCCAGCAGCGAAGCCGGTATGGGCCAGCCCCAGCATTTT
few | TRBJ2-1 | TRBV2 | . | CASTLEGRSSYNEQFF | TGTGCCAGCACCCTGGAGGGTCGAAGCTCCTACAATGAGCAGTTCTTC
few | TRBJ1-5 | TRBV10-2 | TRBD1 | CASSESILGQGNQPQHF | TGCGCCAGCAGTGAGTCGATTTTAGGACAGGGCAATCAGCCCCAGCATTTT
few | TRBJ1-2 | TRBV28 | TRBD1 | CASKRDSIHYGYTF | TGTGCCAGCAAACGGGACAGTATCCACTATGGCTACACCTTC
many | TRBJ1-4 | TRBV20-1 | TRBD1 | CSARDPLQGASEKLFF | TGCAGTGCTAGAGATCCTCTTCAGGGGGCCAGTGAAAAACTGTTTTTT
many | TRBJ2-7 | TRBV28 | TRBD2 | CASNPGGSLTYEQYF | TGTGCCAGCAATCCTGGCGGGAGCCTTACCTACGAGCAGTACTTC
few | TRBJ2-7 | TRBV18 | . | CASSASSSYEQYF | TGTGCCAGCTCGGCTAGCAGCTCCTACGAGCAGTACTTC
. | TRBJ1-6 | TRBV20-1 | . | CSATIGSYNSPLHF | TGCAGTGCCACCATTGGGAGCTATAATTCACCCCTCCACTTT
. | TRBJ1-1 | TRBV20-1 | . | CSARDRMNTEAFF | TGCAGTGCTAGAGATCGGATGAACACTGAAGCTTTCTTT
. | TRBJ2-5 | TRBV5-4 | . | CASSPANRQGRETQYF | TGTGCCAGCAGCCCCGCCAACCGGCAGGGAAGAGAGACCCAGTACTTC
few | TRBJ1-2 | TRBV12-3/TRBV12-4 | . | CASSLGGFQYGYTF | TGTGCCAGCAGTTTGGGGGGTTTTCAGTATGGCTACACCTTC
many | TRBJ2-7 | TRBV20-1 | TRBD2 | CSASILSGIYEQYF | TGCAGTGCTTCAATTCTTAGCGGGATCTACGAGCAGTACTTC
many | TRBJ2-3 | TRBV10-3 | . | CAISPLATDTQYF | TGTGCCATCAGCCCCTTAGCGACAGATACGCAGTATTTT